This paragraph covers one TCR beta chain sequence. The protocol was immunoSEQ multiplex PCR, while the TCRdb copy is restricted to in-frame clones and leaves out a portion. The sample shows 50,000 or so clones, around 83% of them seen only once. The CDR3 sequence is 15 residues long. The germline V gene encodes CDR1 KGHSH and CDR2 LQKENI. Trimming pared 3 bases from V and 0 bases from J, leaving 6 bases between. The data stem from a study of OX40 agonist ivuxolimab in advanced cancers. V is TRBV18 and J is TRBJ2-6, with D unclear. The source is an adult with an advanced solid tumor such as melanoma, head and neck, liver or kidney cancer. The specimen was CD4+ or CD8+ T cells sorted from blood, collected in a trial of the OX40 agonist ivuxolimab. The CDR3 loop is CASSPTSSGANVLTF. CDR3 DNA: TGTGCCAGCTCACCTACGAGCTCTGGGGCCAACGTCCTGACTTTC.